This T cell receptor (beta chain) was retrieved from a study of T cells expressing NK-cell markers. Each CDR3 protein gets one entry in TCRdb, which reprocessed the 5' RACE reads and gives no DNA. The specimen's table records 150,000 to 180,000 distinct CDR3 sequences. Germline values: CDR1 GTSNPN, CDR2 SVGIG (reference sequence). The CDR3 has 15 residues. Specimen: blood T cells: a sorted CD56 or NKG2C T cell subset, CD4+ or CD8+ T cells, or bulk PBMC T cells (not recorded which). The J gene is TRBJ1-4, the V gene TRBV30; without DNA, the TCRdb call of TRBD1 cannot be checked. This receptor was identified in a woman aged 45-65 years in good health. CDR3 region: CAWSVRGRVDEKLFF.